This T cell receptor (beta chain) came from a study of T cells in localized non-small cell lung cancer. V lost 5 bases, J lost 2 bases, and 3 bases stayed unmatched. Germline V gene data show CDR1 as SGHTA and CDR2 as FQGNSA. The length of the CDR3 is 15 residues. Measured with immunoSEQ multiplex PCR; TCRdb has only the in-frame clones, and not every one. There are 35,000 to 40,000 clones in the sample; over 75% occur only once, and around 2.9% lies in the top ten. This clone turned up a few times. The sample was peripheral blood, taken before any cancer treatment. This clonotype was sampled from a woman between 35 and 75 years old with stage I lung adenocarcinoma. V usage is TRBV7-2 and J usage is TRBJ2-3; the match to TRBD2 covers 11 bases. DNA for the CDR3: TGTGCCAGCAGCCGACTAGCGGGGTCCACAGATACGCAGTATTTT. Translation gives CASSRLAGSTDTQYF. Full variable domain (missing parts from reference TRBV7-2 and TRBJ2-3): GAGVSQSPSNKVTEKGKDVELRCDPISGHTALYWYRQSLGQGLEFLIYFQGNSAPDKSGLPSDRFSAERTGGSVSTLTIQRTQQEDSAVYLCASSRLAGSTDTQYFGPGTRLTVL.